A selection of T cell receptor beta chains follows, all from one sample in a study of OX40 agonist ivuxolimab in advanced cancers. The protocol was immunoSEQ multiplex PCR, while the TCRdb copy is restricted to in-frame clones and leaves out a portion. The repertoire includes under 65,000 clones, approximately 90% of them detected once, and over 10% sits in the top ten. The sample here was CD4+ or CD8+ T cells sorted from blood, taken in a trial of the OX40 agonist ivuxolimab. The receptors were gathered from an adult with an advanced solid tumor such as melanoma, head and neck, liver or kidney cancer. CDR3s include the opening cysteine and the closing phenylalanine or tryptophan. The D gene is left open where the match is weak. Expanded clones are given a class, and other clones once, few, many or no size at all.

CDR3 protein,CDR3 DNA,clone size,J gene,V gene,D gene
CASSQREKDPYEQYF,TGCGCCAGCAGCCAAAGAGAAAAAGATCCCTACGAGCAGTACTTC,once,TRBJ2-7,TRBV4-1,.
CASSLGSYGYTF,TGTGCCAGCAGTTTGGGATCCTATGGCTACACCTTC,.,TRBJ1-2,TRBV28,.
CAKSTSGDTQYF,TGTGCCAAATCTACTAGTGGAGATACGCAGTATTTT,.,TRBJ2-3,TRBV6-4,.
CASSPGQGGYGYTF,TGCGCCAGCAGCCCGGGACAGGGAGGCTATGGCTACACCTTC,.,TRBJ1-2,TRBV5-1,TRBD1
CASSSQNYGYTF,TGTGCCAGCAGCTCCCAAAACTATGGCTACACCTTC,.,TRBJ1-2,TRBV5-6,.
CASREDSPYNEQFF,TGTGCCAGCCGTGAGGACAGCCCCTACAATGAGCAGTTCTTC,.,TRBJ2-1,TRBV2,.
CASSFFRFQGDSYTF,TGTGCCAGCAGCTTCTTCCGGTTTCAGGGCGATAGCTACACCTTC,.,TRBJ1-2,TRBV7-8,.
CASSLYRDRQETQYF,TGTGCCAGCTCACTATACCGGGACAGACAAGAGACCCAGTACTTC,.,TRBJ2-5,TRBV18,TRBD1
CASSLDRDTEAFF,TGTGCCAGCAGCCTGGACAGGGACACTGAAGCTTTCTTT,.,TRBJ1-1,TRBV6-1,TRBD1
CASLRQVSNKDEQYF,TGTGCCAGTCTAAGACAGGTCTCGAACAAGGACGAGCAGTACTTC,.,TRBJ2-7,TRBV28,.
CASSHGAGPANTGELFF,TGCGCCAGCAGCCACGGGGCAGGGCCGGCGAACACCGGGGAGCTGTTTTTT,.,TRBJ2-2,TRBV5-1,.
CASSFGQGGDTQYF,TGCGCCAGCAGCTTCGGACAGGGCGGGGATACGCAGTATTTT,.,TRBJ2-3,TRBV5-1,TRBD1
CASRNSGGAGYNEQFF,TGCGCCAGCAGAAATAGCGGGGGGGCCGGATACAATGAGCAGTTCTTC,.,TRBJ2-1,TRBV5-1,TRBD2
CASSVSGANTGELFF,TGTGCCAGCAGCGTTAGCGGTGCTAACACCGGGGAGCTGTTTTTT,.,TRBJ2-2,TRBV9,.
CASSVVPGTDTQYF,TGTGCCAGCAGCGTAGTCCCGGGGACAGATACGCAGTATTTT,.,TRBJ2-3,TRBV9,.
CASSLVWTPLQETQYF,TGTGCCAGCAGCTTAGTGTGGACTCCTCTTCAAGAGACCCAGTACTTC,.,TRBJ2-5,TRBV7-9,.
CASSMTGASYEQYF,TGCGCCAGCAGCATGACAGGGGCCTCCTACGAGCAGTACTTC,.,TRBJ2-7,TRBV5-1,TRBD1
CASSPYSGGPLHF,TGTGCCAGCAGCCCCTATTCTGGGGGACCCCTCCACTTT,.,TRBJ1-6,TRBV9,.
CATQRDSNQPQHF,TGTGCCACCCAACGGGACAGCAATCAGCCCCAGCATTTT,.,TRBJ1-5,TRBV6-1,.
CASSSRRGRPHQETQYF,TGTGCCAGCAGCAGCCGACGGGGGAGGCCTCACCAAGAGACCCAGTACTTC,.,TRBJ2-5,TRBV11-1,.
CASTTLTTVKWETQYF,TGTGCCAGCACAACCTTGACTACTGTTAAGTGGGAGACCCAGTACTTC,.,TRBJ2-5,TRBV28,.
CAISGRDRGWSSYNSPLHF,TGTGCCATCAGTGGCCGGGACAGGGGATGGAGCTCCTATAATTCACCCCTCCACTTT,.,TRBJ1-6,TRBV10-3,TRBD1
CASSSLLSERGPSYEQYF,TGTGCCAGCAGCTCATTGCTTAGCGAGCGGGGGCCCTCCTACGAGCAGTACTTC,.,TRBJ2-7,TRBV5-4,TRBD2
CASSVYSRETQYF,TGTGCCAGCAGTGTGTACAGTAGGGAGACCCAGTACTTC,.,TRBJ2-5,TRBV2,.
CASRTGLNEKLFF,TGTGCCAGCAGGACAGGCCTGAATGAAAAACTGTTTTTT,.,TRBJ1-4,TRBV6-5,.
CASSFYDGYTF,TGTGCCAGCTCCTTCTACGATGGCTACACCTTC,.,TRBJ1-2,TRBV2,.
CVRSLATPLGLQGTDTQYF,TGTGTCAGAAGCTTAGCCACCCCCCTGGGTCTCCAGGGGACAGATACGCAGTATTTT,.,TRBJ2-3,TRBV7-5,.
CASSLWSLGSGTDTQYF,TGTGCCAGCAGTTTATGGAGTTTGGGTAGCGGGACAGATACGCAGTATTTT,once,TRBJ2-3,TRBV28,TRBD2
CASSWTGSVNEQYF,TGTGCCAGCAGTTGGACAGGGAGCGTCAACGAGCAGTACTTC,.,TRBJ2-7,TRBV6-6,TRBD1